The entry below describes one T cell receptor (beta chain). As yet, its antigen is unknown. Per the authors' pipeline: After removing out-of-frame reads, 2 million to 2.5 million distinct TCRbeta sequences remained. Here immunoSEQ multiplex PCR was the method, and the copy in TCRdb shows in-frame clones only, minus some. From that table come the V and J calls and clone size; the DNA was used to work out D and trimming. The repertoire has 55,000 to 65,000 clones, approximately 81% of them found once; the top ten carry just under 0.5%. These data originate in a study of memory CD4+ T cells and cytomegalovirus serostatus. In the study overall: Of the healthy Belgian adults, nine or ten were CMV seropositive and fewer than 30 seronegative.

The CDR3 spans 13 residues. Germline lookup yields CDR1 SNHLY and CDR2 FYNNEI. The trim removed 3 bases at V and 6 bases at J, leaving 0 bases unmatched. The sort gate was single viable CD3+CD4+CD8-CD45RO+ cells for memory CD4+ T cells. After thawing, CD4+ T cells were positively selected. Study observations and caveats: Median bootstrapped AUC for CMV status was about 0.96 originally, just under 0.93 US-trained.

This chain links TRBV2 with TRBJ2-7, with 12 bases lining up with TRBD2. Sequencing used memory CD4+ T cells from blood. This receptor was obtained from an adult in good health and CMV-seronegative. Some clones in this sample may be carry-over from other donors' samples. This CDR3 is CASSEGLAGEQYF. The CDR3 coding sequence is TGTGCCAGCAGTGAGGGACTAGCGGGCGAGCAGTACTTC.